This T cell receptor (beta chain) emerged from a study of blood T cell repertoires in COVID-19. As for the study in general: Both acute and convalescent COVID-19 samples were obtained from the United States, Italy and Spain. In each case, the material was cDNA or gDNA derived from T cells, B-cell-depleted T cells, or PBMCs.

The germline CDR1 and CDR2 sequences are SGHNT and YYREEE (reference sequence). The CDR3 is made up of 19 amino acids. V was pared by 4 bases and J by 6 bases, with 19 bases of the junction left unmatched. In the authors' workflow: Estimated nucleated cell counts came from reference gene primer amplification. Repertoires were generated with immunoSEQ multiplex PCR, while TCRdb's copy carries only in-frame clones and drops some. V, J and clone size are those of that table, while D and trimming were read from the DNA. The data contain some 150,000 clones, approximately 86% of them singletons. The sequenced sample was peripheral blood. The V gene is TRBV5-4, the J gene TRBJ2-2, with TRBD1 matching over 9 bases. The sequence derives from a woman aged 60 to 75 who had recovered from COVID-19. The CDR3 protein is CASSGGTGKGPVVAGELFF. The CDR3 region has the DNA TGTGCCAGCAGCGGTGGGACAGGGAAGGGCCCTGTCGTTGCCGGGGAGCTGTTTTTT.